Listed below are T cell receptor beta chains from one sample, sequenced in a study of cytomegalovirus exposure and HLA in healthy donors. TCRdb's table, derived via immunoSEQ multiplex PCR, lists solely in-frame clones and lacks some. This table holds 250,000 to 350,000 clones, roughly two thirds found once. Input material: PBMCs. These receptors were collected from a female donor in good health and CMV-seronegative. The CDR3 runs from the conserved cysteine through the conserved F or W. The D gene is left open where the match is weak. Where a row states a size, it is once, few, many or the class of an expanded clone; other rows omit it.

j_call,d_call,v_call,clone_size,cdr3_aa,cdr3_nt
TRBJ2-3,TRBD2,TRBV20-1,NA,CSSGAPNTQYF,TGCAGCAGCGGGGCCCCTAATACGCAGTATTTT
TRBJ1-1,NA,TRBV30,NA,CAWQQETYTEAFF,TGTGCCTGGCAACAGGAAACTTACACTGAAGCTTTCTTT
TRBJ2-7,TRBD2,TRBV6-5,NA,CASSPSLAGVHEQYF,TGTGCCAGCAGCCCCTCTTTGGCGGGAGTTCACGAGCAGTACTTC
TRBJ2-1,NA,TRBV7-3,NA,CASSLKASSGEQFF,TGTGCCAGCAGCTTAAAAGCTAGCTCTGGTGAGCAGTTCTTC
TRBJ2-5,TRBD2,TRBV9,NA,CASSSRLAGGGTQYF,TGTGCCAGCAGTTCCCGACTAGCGGGAGGAGGGACCCAGTACTTC
TRBJ2-1,NA,TRBV27,NA,CASSSSSRVGNEQFF,TGTGCCAGCAGTTCTTCTAGCCGGGTGGGCAATGAGCAGTTCTTC
TRBJ2-1,NA,TRBV1,NA,CTSSQPLGSRGNEQFF,TGCACCAGCAGCCAGCCGCTTGGATCCCGGGGCAATGAGCAGTTCTTC
TRBJ1-1,NA,TRBV5-4,NA,CASSFIGRMNTEAFF,TGTGCCAGCAGCTTCATAGGGAGGATGAACACTGAAGCTTTCTTT
TRBJ2-1,NA,TRBV18,NA,CASSSGSSYNEQFF,TGTGCCAGCTCATCGGGGAGCTCCTACAATGAGCAGTTCTTC
TRBJ2-1,TRBD2,TRBV7-9,NA,CASSPRGLAGEVEQFF,TGTGCCAGCAGCCCGAGAGGCCTAGCGGGAGAAGTTGAGCAGTTCTTC
TRBJ2-1,NA,TRBV6-5,NA,CASSYSGGLGYNEQFF,TGTGCCAGCAGTTACTCGGGGGGGCTGGGGTACAATGAGCAGTTCTTC
TRBJ2-7,NA,TRBV5-4,NA,CASSLVGGPYEQYF,TGTGCCAGCAGCTTGGTTGGCGGCCCCTACGAGCAGTACTTC
TRBJ1-5,TRBD1,TRBV28,NA,CASMDRGYVGNQPQHF,TGTGCCAGCATGGACAGGGGGTATGTGGGGAATCAGCCCCAGCATTTT
TRBJ2-5,NA,TRBV5-1,NA,CASSLDEGRETQYF,TGCGCCAGCAGCTTGGATGAGGGCAGAGAGACCCAGTACTTC
TRBJ2-5,NA,TRBV5-1,NA,CASSLSGGGGETQYF,TGCGCCAGCAGCTTATCTGGGGGCGGCGGAGAGACCCAGTACTTC
TRBJ2-1,TRBD2,TRBV9,once,CASSYSSGGNEQFF,TGTGCCAGCAGCTACAGCTCGGGGGGCAATGAGCAGTTCTTC
TRBJ1-2,NA,TRBV2,NA,CASPRGSYGYTF,TGTGCCAGCCCCAGAGGAAGCTATGGCTACACCTTC
TRBJ2-7,TRBD2,TRBV7-6,once,CASSHTGTSPEQYF,TGTGCCAGCAGCCATACAGGGACTAGTCCCGAGCAGTACTTC
TRBJ1-6,TRBD1,TRBV5-1,NA,CASSLAGTGYLLDNSPLHF,TGCGCCAGCAGCTTGGCCGGGACAGGATACCTGCTGGATAATTCACCCCTCCACTTT
TRBJ2-7,TRBD2,TRBV2,once,CASRGLAGTYEQYF,TGTGCCAGCAGGGGACTAGCGGGTACCTACGAGCAGTACTTC
TRBJ2-7,TRBD2,TRBV7-9,NA,CSSSLFMGGTYEQYF,TGTTCCAGCAGCTTATTTATGGGAGGGACCTACGAGCAGTACTTC
TRBJ2-7,NA,TRBV28,NA,CASSLGGPYEQYF,TGTGCCAGCAGTTTGGGGGGGCCCTACGAGCAGTACTTC
TRBJ2-1,TRBD2,TRBV6-4,NA,CASSDGASLAGGSYNEQFF,TGTGCCAGCAGTGATGGGGCTTCGCTAGCGGGAGGCTCCTACAATGAGCAGTTCTTC
TRBJ2-1,TRBD1,TRBV19,NA,CASSIGQGVGEQFF,TGTGCCAGTAGTATCGGACAGGGGGTAGGTGAGCAGTTCTTC
TRBJ1-5,TRBD1,TRBV7-9,NA,CASSQDRDFVQPQHF,TGTGCCAGCAGCCAAGACAGGGACTTCGTTCAGCCCCAGCATTTT
TRBJ2-7,NA,TRBV7-9,NA,CASSFSAGYEQYF,TGTGCCAGCAGCTTCTCCGCAGGCTACGAGCAGTACTTC
TRBJ2-1,TRBD2,TRBV18,NA,CASSPNPRGLAYNEQFF,TGTGCCAGCTCACCTAACCCCCGCGGACTAGCATACAATGAGCAGTTCTTC
TRBJ1-4,NA,TRBV15,NA,CATSPSRSTNEKLFF,TGTGCCACCAGCCCGAGTCGTTCAACTAATGAAAAACTGTTTTTT
TRBJ1-1,NA,TRBV5-6,NA,CASSLEGWNTEAFF,TGTGCCAGCAGCTTGGAGGGGTGGAACACTGAAGCTTTCTTT
TRBJ1-4,NA,TRBV5-1,NA,CASSLAGATNEKLFF,TGCGCCAGCAGCTTGGCGGGGGCAACTAATGAAAAACTGTTTTTT
TRBJ2-1,TRBD1,TRBV27,NA,CASRISTGGWGNEQFF,TGTGCCAGCAGAATTTCCACAGGGGGATGGGGCAATGAGCAGTTCTTC
TRBJ2-3,NA,TRBV7-6,once,CASSFESSTQYF,TGTGCCAGCAGCTTTGAGTCAAGTACGCAGTATTTT
TRBJ1-2,NA,TRBV5-1,NA,CASSFDRDYGYTF,TGCGCCAGCAGCTTCGACCGGGACTATGGCTACACCTTC
TRBJ2-7,NA,TRBV19,few,CASGEDHLYNEQYF,TGTGCCAGTGGGGAGGACCACCTTTACAACGAGCAGTACTTC
TRBJ2-3,NA,TRBV12-5,NA,CASGQQGRGVRGADTQYF,TGTGCTAGTGGTCAACAGGGGCGCGGGGTTAGGGGCGCAGATACGCAGTATTTT
TRBJ2-1,TRBD2,TRBV28,NA,CASSQGGGEQFF,TGTGCCAGCAGTCAGGGCGGGGGTGAGCAGTTCTTC
TRBJ1-1,NA,TRBV2,once,CASRAGGGATEAFF,TGTGCCAGCAGAGCCGGAGGGGGGGCCACTGAAGCTTTCTTT
TRBJ2-1,NA,TRBV7-9,NA,CASSSPKVGSYNEQFF,TGTGCCAGCAGCTCGCCCAAGGTCGGGTCCTACAATGAGCAGTTCTTC
TRBJ1-6,NA,TRBV5-1,NA,CASSLGTWAPLHF,TGCGCCAGCAGCTTGGGGACTTGGGCACCCCTCCACTTT
TRBJ2-7,NA,TRBV25-1,few,CASSEPGSYYEQYF,TGTGCCAGCAGTGAACCGGGGTCCTACTACGAGCAGTACTTC
TRBJ2-7,NA,TRBV15,few,CATRQGGDPYEQYF,TGTGCCACCCGGCAGGGTGGCGATCCCTACGAGCAGTACTTC
TRBJ2-1,NA,TRBV2,NA,CASRGSGYNEQFF,TGTGCCAGCAGGGGTAGCGGCTACAATGAGCAGTTCTTC
TRBJ2-2,TRBD2,TRBV9,few,CASSVSGRTNTGELFF,TGTGCCAGCAGCGTTAGCGGGAGGACGAACACCGGGGAGCTGTTTTTT
TRBJ2-4,TRBD2,TRBV4-1,NA,CASSQVSGLAGDNIQYF,TGCGCCAGCAGCCAAGTGTCCGGACTAGCGGGAGACAACATTCAGTACTTC
TRBJ2-7,NA,TRBV7-9,NA,CSSSLGGPYEQYF,TGTTCCAGCAGCCTAGGGGGGCCCTACGAGCAGTACTTC
TRBJ1-1,NA,TRBV9,NA,CASSVGDTEAFF,TGTGCCAGCAGCGTAGGAGACACTGAAGCTTTCTTT
TRBJ2-2,NA,TRBV6-4,NA,CASSDPRGGELFF,TGTGCCAGCAGTGACCCGCGGGGCGGGGAGCTGTTTTTT
TRBJ2-6,TRBD2,TRBV5-4,few,CASSPWTSGSPGANVLTF,TGTGCCAGCAGCCCTTGGACTAGCGGGAGTCCCGGGGCCAACGTCCTGACTTTC
TRBJ2-3,NA,TRBV5-4,NA,CASSLDGSGDTQYF,TGTGCCAGCAGCTTGGATGGTAGCGGCGATACGCAGTATTTT
TRBJ2-5,TRBD2,TRBV27,once,CASSLSPSGSPGETQYF,TGTGCCAGCAGTTTAAGTCCTAGCGGGAGCCCGGGGGAGACCCAGTACTTC
TRBJ1-2,TRBD1,TRBV7-2,NA,CASSRGTVEGYTF,TGTGCCAGCAGCCGGGGGACAGTGGAGGGCTACACCTTC
TRBJ2-3,TRBD2,TRBV15,NA,CATQGDYYTDTQYF,TGTGCCACGCAAGGGGACTACTACACAGATACGCAGTATTTT
TRBJ2-4,TRBD1,TRBV5-6,once,CASSLGTGVGIQYF,TGTGCCAGCAGCCTAGGAACAGGGGTGGGCATTCAGTACTTC
TRBJ2-5,TRBD1,TRBV5-1,NA,CASSRTPGQGTETQYF,TGCGCCAGCAGCCGTACTCCGGGACAGGGGACGGAGACCCAGTACTTC
TRBJ2-7,NA,TRBV5-4,NA,CASSLVREKGEQYF,TGTGCCAGCAGCTTGGTACGGGAGAAAGGCGAGCAGTACTTC
TRBJ1-2,NA,TRBV19,NA,CASSIRDPYGYTF,TGTGCCAGTAGTATCAGGGATCCGTATGGCTACACCTTC